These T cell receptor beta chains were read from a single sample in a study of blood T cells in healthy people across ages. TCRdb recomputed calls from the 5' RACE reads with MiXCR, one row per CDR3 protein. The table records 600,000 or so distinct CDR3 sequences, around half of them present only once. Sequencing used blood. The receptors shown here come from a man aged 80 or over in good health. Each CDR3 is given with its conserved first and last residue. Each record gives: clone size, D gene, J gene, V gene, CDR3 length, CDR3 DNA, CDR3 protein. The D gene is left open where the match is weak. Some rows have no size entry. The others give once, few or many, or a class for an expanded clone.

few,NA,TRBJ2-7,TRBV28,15,TGTGCCAGCAGTTTACGTAGCGGTCGCTCCTACGAGCAGTACTTC,CASSLRSGRSYEQYF
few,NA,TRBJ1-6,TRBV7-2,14,TGTGCCAGCAGCGCCGGAGATAGTAATTCACCCCTCCACTTT,CASSAGDSNSPLHF
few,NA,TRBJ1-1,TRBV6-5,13,TGTGCCAGCAGGATATCTAAGAACACTGAAGCTTTCTTT,CASRISKNTEAFF
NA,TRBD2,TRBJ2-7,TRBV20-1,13,TGCAGTGCTAGATCGACTAGCGGGTACGAGCAGTACTTC,CSARSTSGYEQYF
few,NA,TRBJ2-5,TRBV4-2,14,TGTGCCAGCAGCCAAGATGGCCTCGATGAGACCCAGTACTTC,CASSQDGLDETQYF
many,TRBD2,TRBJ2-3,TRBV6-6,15,TGTGCCAGCAGTCGACTAGCGGGTAGCACAGATACGCAGTATTTT,CASSRLAGSTDTQYF
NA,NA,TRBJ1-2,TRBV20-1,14,TGCAGTGCAACTGGGGCAGTTTCTAACTATGGCTACACCTTC,CSATGAVSNYGYTF
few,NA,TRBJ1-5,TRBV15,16,TGTGCCACCAGCAGATCGGGGACCTCGGTCAATCAGCCCCAGCATTTT,CATSRSGTSVNQPQHF
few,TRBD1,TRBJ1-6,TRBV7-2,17,TGTGCCAGCAACGCCGGGACAGGGAGCTCCTATAATTCACCCCTCCACTTT,CASNAGTGSSYNSPLHF
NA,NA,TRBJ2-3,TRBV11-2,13,TGTGCCAGCAGCAAGGACCTCACAGATACGCAGTATTTT,CASSKDLTDTQYF
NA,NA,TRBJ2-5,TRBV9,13,TGTGCCAGCAGCGTAACCGGGAAAGAGACCCAGTACTTC,CASSVTGKETQYF
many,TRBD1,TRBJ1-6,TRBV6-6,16,TGTGCCAGCAGGGCAAGACAGGGGAAGGATAATTCACCCCTCCACTTT,CASRARQGKDNSPLHF
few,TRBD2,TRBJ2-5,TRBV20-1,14,TGCAGTGCCTCCACTAGCGGGGGGGCAGGAGAGCAGTACTTC,CSASTSGGAGEQYF
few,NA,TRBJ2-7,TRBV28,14,TGTGCCAGCAGTCCCCCAGGAGACACGGACGAGCAGTACTTC,CASSPPGDTDEQYF
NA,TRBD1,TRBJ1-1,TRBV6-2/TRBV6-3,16,TGTGCCAGCAGTTCGATCCGGGACAGGGTAGGAACTGAAGCTTTCTTT,CASSSIRDRVGTEAFF
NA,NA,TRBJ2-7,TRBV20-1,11,TGCAGTGCTAGTTTGAACAATGAGCAGTACTTC,CSASLNNEQYF
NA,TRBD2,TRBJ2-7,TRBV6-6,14,TGTGCCAGCAGTTGGGAGGGGAGCTCCTACGAGCAGTACTTC,CASSWEGSSYEQYF
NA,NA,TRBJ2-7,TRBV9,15,TGTGCCAGCAGCGTCGCGGGGTCTAAAGAAAACGAGCAGTACTTC,CASSVAGSKENEQYF
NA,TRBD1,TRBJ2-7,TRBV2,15,TGTGCCAGCAGTGGGTCGTTGACAGGGATTTACGAGCAGTACTTC,CASSGSLTGIYEQYF
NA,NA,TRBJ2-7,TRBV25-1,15,TGTGCCAGCAGTGACCCCCAGAAGGGCCCCTACGAGCAGTACTTC,CASSDPQKGPYEQYF
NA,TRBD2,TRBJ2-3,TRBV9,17,TGTGCCAGCAGCGTAGTCGGGTCTAGCGGGTACCCAGATACGCAGTATTTT,CASSVVGSSGYPDTQYF
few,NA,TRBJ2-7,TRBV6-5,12,TGTGCCAGCAGTTACTCGAGACACGAGCAGTACTTC,CASSYSRHEQYF
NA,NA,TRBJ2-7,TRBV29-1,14,TGCAGCGCACGACGAAGTACCACCTACAATGAGCAGTACTTC,CSARRSTTYNEQYF
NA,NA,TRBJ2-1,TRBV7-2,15,TGTGCCAGCAGCTCTTTCCCAGGACAGATCAATGAGCAGTTCTTC,CASSSFPGQINEQFF
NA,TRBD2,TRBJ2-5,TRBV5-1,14,TGCGCCAGCAGATATGGCGGGGGAGGAGAGACCCAGTACTTC,CASRYGGGGETQYF
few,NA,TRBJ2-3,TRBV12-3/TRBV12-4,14,TGTGCCAGCAGTTGGAGCTTTCGCGCAGATACGCAGTATTTT,CASSWSFRADTQYF
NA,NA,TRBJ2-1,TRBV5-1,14,TGCGCCAGCAGCTCCGGGGACTTTGACAATGAGCAGTTCTTC,CASSSGDFDNEQFF
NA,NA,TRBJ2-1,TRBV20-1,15,TGCAGTGCTTCCACTCAGGGAATCGGGTACAATGAGCAGTTCTTC,CSASTQGIGYNEQFF
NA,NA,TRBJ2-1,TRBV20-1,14,TGCAGTGCCACCCTAGTTGGCATAAACAATGAGCAGTTCTTC,CSATLVGINNEQFF
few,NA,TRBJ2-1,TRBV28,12,TGTGCCAGCAGTTCCGGCCAGTGGGAGCAGTTCTTC,CASSSGQWEQFF
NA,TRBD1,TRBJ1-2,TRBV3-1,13,TGTGCCAGCAGCCCGGACAGGGGAGGAGGCTACACCTTC,CASSPDRGGGYTF
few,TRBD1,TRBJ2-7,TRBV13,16,TGTGCCAGCAGCCCGACCAGGGACAGGGGCTCCTACGAGCAGTACTTC,CASSPTRDRGSYEQYF
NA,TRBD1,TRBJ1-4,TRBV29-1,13,TGCAGCGTGTTGGGACAGGGGAATGAAAAACTGTTTTTT,CSVLGQGNEKLFF
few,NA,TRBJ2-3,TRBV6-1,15,TGTGCCAGCAGTGAAGCGGCGTGGGGGACAGATACGCAGTATTTT,CASSEAAWGTDTQYF
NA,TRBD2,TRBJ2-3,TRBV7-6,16,TGTGCCAGCAGCTTAGAGGTAGCGGGAAGCGCAGATACGCAGTATTTT,CASSLEVAGSADTQYF
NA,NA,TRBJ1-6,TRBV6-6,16,TGTGCCAGCAGTTACCGTCAGGGCCCCTATAGTTCACCCCTCCACTTT,CASSYRQGPYSSPLHF
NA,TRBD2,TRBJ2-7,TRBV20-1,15,TGCAGTGCCCAAGTCCTAGCGGGGGGGCTTAACGAGCAGTACTTC,CSAQVLAGGLNEQYF
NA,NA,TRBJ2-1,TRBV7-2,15,TGTGCCAGCAGCTTAAGACAGCTAGCCAACAATGAGCAGTTCTTC,CASSLRQLANNEQFF
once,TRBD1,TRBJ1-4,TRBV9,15,TGTGCCAGCAGCGCCCGGACAGGGGAGAGTGAAAAACTGTTTTTT,CASSARTGESEKLFF
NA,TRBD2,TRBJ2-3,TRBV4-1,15,TGCGCCAGCAGCCAAGGGCTAGCGGGAGTGGATACGCAGTATTTT,CASSQGLAGVDTQYF
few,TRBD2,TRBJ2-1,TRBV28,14,TGTGCCAGCAGCAAATTAGCGGGAGCCAGTGAGCAGTTCTTC,CASSKLAGASEQFF